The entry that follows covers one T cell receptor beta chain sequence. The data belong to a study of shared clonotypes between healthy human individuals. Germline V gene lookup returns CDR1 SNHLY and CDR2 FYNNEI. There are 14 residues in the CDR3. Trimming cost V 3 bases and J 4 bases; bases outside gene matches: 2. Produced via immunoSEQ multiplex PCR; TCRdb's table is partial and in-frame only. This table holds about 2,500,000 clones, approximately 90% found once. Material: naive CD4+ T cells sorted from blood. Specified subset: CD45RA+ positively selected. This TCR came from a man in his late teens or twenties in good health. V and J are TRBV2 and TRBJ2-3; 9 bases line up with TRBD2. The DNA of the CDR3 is TGTGCCAGCAGTGACCGCGGGGGGGCAGATACGCAGTATTTT. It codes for CASSDRGGADTQYF.